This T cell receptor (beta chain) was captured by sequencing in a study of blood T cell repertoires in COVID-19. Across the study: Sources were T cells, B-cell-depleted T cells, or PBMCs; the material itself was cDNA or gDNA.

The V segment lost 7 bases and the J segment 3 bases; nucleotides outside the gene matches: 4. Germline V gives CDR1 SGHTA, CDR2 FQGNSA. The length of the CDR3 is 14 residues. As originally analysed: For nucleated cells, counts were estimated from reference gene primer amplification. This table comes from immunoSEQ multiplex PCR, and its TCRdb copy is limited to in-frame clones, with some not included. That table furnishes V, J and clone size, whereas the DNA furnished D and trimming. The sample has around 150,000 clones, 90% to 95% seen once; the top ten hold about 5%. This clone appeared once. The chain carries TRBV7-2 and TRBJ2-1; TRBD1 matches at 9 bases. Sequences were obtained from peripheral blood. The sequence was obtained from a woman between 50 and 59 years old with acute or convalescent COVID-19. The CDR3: CASTTTGGYNEQFF. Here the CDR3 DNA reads TGTGCCAGCACCACGACAGGGGGCTACAATGAGCAGTTCTTC.